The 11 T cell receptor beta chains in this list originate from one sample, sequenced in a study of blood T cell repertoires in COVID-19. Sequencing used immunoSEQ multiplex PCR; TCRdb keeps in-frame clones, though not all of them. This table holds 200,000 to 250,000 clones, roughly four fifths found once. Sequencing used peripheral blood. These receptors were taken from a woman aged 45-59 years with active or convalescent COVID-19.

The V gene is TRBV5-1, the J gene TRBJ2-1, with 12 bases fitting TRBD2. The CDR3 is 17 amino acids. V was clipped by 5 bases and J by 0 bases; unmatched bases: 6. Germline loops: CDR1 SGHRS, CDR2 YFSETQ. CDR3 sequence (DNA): TGCGCCAGCAGACAGGCTAGCGGGGGGGTCTCCTACAATGAGCAGTTCTTC. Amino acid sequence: CASRQASGGVSYNEQFF.

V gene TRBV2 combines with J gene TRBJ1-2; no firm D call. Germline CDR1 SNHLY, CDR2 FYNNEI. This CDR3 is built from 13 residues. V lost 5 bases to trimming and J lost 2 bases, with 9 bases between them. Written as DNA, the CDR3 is TGTGCCAGCAGTTCCGAACGGAACTATGGCTACACCTTC. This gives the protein CASSSERNYGYTF.

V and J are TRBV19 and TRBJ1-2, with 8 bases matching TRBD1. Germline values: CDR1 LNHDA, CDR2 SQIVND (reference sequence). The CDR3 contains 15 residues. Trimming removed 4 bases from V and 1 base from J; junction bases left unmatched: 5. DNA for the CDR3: TGTGCCAGTAGTAGAGTGACAGGGGTTAACTATGGCTACACCTTC. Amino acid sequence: CASSRVTGVNYGYTF.

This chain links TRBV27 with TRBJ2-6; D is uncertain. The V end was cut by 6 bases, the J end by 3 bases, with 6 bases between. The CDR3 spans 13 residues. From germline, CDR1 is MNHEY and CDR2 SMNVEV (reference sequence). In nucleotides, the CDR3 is TGTGCCAGCAGACCTAATGGGGCCAACGTCCTGACTTTC. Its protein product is CASRPNGANVLTF.

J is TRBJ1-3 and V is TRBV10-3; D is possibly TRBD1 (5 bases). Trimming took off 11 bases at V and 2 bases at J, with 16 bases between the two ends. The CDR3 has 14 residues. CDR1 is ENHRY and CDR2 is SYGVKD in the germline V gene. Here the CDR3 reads CAALPGATGNTIYF. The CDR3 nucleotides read TGTGCCGCCTTACCTGGGGCTACTGGAAACACCATATATTTT.

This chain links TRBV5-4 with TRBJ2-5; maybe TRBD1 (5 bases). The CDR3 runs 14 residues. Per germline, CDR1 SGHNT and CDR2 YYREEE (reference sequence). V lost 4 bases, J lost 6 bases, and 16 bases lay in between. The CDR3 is CASSGRQGGQTQYF. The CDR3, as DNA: TGTGCCAGCAGCGGGCGTCAGGGTGGGCAGACCCAGTACTTC.

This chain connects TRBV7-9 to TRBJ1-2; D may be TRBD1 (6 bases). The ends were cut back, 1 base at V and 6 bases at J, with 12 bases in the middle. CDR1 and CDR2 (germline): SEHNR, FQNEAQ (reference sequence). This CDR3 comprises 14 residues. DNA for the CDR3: TGTGCCAGCAGCTTAGAGTCCAGGGGTCATGGCTACACCTTC. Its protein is CASSLESRGHGYTF.

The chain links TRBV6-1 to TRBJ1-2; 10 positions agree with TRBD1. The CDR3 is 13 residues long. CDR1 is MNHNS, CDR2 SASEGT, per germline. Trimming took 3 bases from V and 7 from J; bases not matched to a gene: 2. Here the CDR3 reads CASSDRDRGGYTF. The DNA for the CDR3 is TGTGCCAGCAGTGACCGGGACAGGGGTGGCTACACCTTC.

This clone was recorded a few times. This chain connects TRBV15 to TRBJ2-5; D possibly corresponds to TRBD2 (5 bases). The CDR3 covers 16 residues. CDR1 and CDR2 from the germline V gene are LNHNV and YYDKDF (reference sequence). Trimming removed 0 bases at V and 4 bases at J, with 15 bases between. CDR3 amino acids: CATSRDKETRGETQYF. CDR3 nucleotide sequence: TGTGCCACCAGCAGAGATAAGGAAACTAGAGGAGAGACCCAGTACTTC. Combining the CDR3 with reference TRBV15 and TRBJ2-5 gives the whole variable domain DAMVIQNPRYQVTQFGKPVTLSCSQTLNHNVMYWYQQKSSQAPKLLFHYYDKDFNNEADTPDNFQSRRPNTSFCFLDIRSPGLGDTAMYLCATSRDKETRGETQYFGPGTRLLVL.

CDR3 protein: CASKGNTYEQYF. DNA for the CDR3: TGTGCCAGCAAGGGGAACACCTACGAGCAGTACTTC. The rearrangement uses TRBV28 and TRBJ2-7; possible D gene TRBD1, 5 bases. V lost 7 bases to trimming and J lost 2 bases, with 9 bases between them. Germline V gene sequence: CDR1 MDHEN, CDR2 SYDVKM. This CDR3 comprises 12 residues.

CDR3 bases: TGTGCCAGCAGTAGGGTTGGCGGGAGGGTATACGAGCAGTACTTC. Translated: CASSRVGGRVYEQYF. The J gene is TRBJ2-7, the V gene TRBV6-5; TRBD2 agrees at 9 bases. Germline V lookup: CDR1 MNHEY, CDR2 SVGAGI. The trim removed 5 bases at V and 4 bases at J, leaving 9 bases unmatched. The CDR3 is 15 residues long.